This record concerns one TCR beta chain sequence. Its antigen is currently unknown. The CDR3 is 14 amino acids. With V trimmed by 0 bases and J by 2 bases, 1 base remained unmatched. Germline values: CDR1 MNHEY, CDR2 SMNVEV (reference sequence). The data originate from a study of cytomegalovirus exposure and HLA in healthy donors. Overall study results and limits: Rarity marked most TCR sequences, yet some public TCRs occurred in many donors. Through in vitro validation, three CMV-associated chains were shown to be specific for CMV antigens. The classifier reportedly diagnosed cytomegalovirus status with high specificity and sensitivity. Subsequent analysis found a tendency for first-cohort TCR clusters to co-occur within the 120 or so validation repertoires.

The assay was immunoSEQ multiplex PCR, and TCRdb's table has in-frame clones only and misses some. The sample has around 120,000 clones, approximately 90% seen once. The sequencing sample was made of PBMCs. The chain couples TRBV27 to TRBJ2-7; 7 nucleotides align to TRBD1. The receptor was isolated from a young woman in good health and CMV-seronegative. CDR3 nucleotides: TGTGCCAGCAGTTTATCGCAGGGGGCCTACGAGCAGTACTTC. Residues: CASSLSQGAYEQYF.